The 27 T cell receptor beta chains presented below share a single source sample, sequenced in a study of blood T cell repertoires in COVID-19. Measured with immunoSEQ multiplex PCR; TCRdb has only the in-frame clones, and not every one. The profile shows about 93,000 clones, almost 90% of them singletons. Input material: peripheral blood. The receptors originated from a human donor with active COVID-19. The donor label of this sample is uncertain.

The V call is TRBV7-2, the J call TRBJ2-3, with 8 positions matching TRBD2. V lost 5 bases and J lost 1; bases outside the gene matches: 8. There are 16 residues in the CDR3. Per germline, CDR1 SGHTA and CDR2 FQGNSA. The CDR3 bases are TGTGCCAGCAGCCCCACTGCGCGGGGGGGCACAGATACGCAGTATTTT. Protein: CASSPTARGGTDTQYF. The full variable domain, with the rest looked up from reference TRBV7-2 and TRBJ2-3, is GAGVSQSPSNKVTEKGKDVELRCDPISGHTALYWYRQSLGQGLEFLIYFQGNSAPDKSGLPSDRFSAERTGGSVSTLTIQRTQQEDSAVYLCASSPTARGGTDTQYFGPGTRLTVL.

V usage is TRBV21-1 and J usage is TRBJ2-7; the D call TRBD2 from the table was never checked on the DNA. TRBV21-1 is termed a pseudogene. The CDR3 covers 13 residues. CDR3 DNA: TGTGCCAGCAGCATTGGGGGGGGATACGAGCAGTACTTC. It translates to CASSIGGGYEQYF.

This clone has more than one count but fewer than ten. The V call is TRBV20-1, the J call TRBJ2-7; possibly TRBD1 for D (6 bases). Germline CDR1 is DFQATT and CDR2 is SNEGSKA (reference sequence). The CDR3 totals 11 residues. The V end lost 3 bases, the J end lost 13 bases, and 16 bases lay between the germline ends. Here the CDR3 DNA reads TGCAGTGCTAGGGGACCAGGGGCGCCCTACTTC. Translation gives CSARGPGAPYF.

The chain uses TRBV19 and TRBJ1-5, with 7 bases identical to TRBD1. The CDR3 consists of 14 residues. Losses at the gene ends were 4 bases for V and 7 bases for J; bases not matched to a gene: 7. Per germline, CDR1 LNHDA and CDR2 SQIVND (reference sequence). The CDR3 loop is CASSTRTGDQPQHF. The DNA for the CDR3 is TGTGCCAGTAGTACTCGAACAGGGGACCAGCCCCAGCATTTT.

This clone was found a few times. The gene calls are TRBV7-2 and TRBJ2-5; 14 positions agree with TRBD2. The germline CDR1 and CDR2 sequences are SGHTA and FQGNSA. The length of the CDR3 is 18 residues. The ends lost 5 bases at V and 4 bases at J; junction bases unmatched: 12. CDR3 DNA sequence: TGTGCCAGCAGCCCAAAGGGACTAGCGGGGGCACGGGTAGAGACCCAGTACTTC. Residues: CASSPKGLAGARVETQYF.

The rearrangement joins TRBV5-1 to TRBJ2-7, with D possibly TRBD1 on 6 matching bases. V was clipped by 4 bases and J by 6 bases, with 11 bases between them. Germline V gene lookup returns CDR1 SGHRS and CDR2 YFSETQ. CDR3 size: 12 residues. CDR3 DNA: TGCGCCAGCAGCCCAACAGGGTCCGAGCAGTACTTC. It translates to CASSPTGSEQYF. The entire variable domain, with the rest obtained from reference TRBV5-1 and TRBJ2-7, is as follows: KAGVTQTPRYLIKTRGQQVTLSCSPISGHRSVSWYQQTPGQGLQFLFEYFSETQRNKGNFPGRFSGRQFSNSRSEMNVSTLELGDSALYLCASSPTGSEQYFGPGTRLTVT.

The CDR3 protein is CASRPDSADTQYF. The DNA of the CDR3 is TGTGCCAGCAGACCCGACAGCGCAGATACGCAGTATTTT. The chain links TRBV28 to TRBJ2-3, with D tentatively TRBD1 (5 bases). Trimming took 6 bases from V and 4 from J, leaving 11 bases between them. This CDR3 is built from 13 residues. The germline V gene has CDR1 MDHEN and CDR2 SYDVKM.

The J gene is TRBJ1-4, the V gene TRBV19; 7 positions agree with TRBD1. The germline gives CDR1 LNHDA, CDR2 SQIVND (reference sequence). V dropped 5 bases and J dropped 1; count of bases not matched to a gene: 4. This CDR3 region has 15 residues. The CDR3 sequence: CASSSTGVTNEKLFF. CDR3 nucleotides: TGTGCCAGTAGTTCAACAGGGGTAACTAATGAAAAACTGTTTTTT.

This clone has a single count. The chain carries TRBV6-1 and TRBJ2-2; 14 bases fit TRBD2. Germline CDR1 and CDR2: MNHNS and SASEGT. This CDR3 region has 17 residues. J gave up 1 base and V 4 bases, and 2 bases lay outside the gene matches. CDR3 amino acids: CASSATSGGVNTGELFF. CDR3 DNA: TGTGCCAGCAGTGCGACTAGCGGGGGGGTGAACACCGGGGAGCTGTTTTTT.

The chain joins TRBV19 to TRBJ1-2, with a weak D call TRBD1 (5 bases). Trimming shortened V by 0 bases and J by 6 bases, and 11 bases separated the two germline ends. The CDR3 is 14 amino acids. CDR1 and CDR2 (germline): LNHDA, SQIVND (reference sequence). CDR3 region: CASSIEAGLDGYTF. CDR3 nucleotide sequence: TGTGCCAGTAGTATAGAAGCAGGGTTGGATGGCTACACCTTC.

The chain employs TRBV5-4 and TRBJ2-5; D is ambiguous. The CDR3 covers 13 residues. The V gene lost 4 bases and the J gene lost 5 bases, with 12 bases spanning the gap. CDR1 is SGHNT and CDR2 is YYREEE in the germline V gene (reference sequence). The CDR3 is CASSLAGFETQYF. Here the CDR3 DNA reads TGTGCCAGCAGCCTGGCCGGTTTCGAGACCCAGTACTTC.

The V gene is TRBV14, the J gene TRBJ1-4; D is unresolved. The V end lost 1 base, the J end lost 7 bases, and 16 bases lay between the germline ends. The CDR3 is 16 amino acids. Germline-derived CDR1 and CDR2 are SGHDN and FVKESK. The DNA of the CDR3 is TGTGCCAGCAGCCAAGCCAGGTTACTAGTAGGTGAAAAACTGTTTTTT. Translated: CASSQARLLVGEKLFF.

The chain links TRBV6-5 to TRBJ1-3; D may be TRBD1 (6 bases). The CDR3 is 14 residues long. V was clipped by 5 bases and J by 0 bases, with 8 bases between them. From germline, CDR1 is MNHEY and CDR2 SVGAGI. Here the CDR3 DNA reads TGTGCCAGCAGTCGGGACATCTCTGGAAACACCATATATTTT. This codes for CASSRDISGNTIYF.

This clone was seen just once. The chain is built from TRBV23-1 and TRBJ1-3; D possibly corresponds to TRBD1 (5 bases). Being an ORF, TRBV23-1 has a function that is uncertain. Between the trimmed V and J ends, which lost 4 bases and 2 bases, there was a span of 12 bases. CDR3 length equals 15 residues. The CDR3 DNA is TGCGCCAGCAGTCTCTTCCAGGGTACTGGAAACACCATATATTTT. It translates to CASSLFQGTGNTIYF.

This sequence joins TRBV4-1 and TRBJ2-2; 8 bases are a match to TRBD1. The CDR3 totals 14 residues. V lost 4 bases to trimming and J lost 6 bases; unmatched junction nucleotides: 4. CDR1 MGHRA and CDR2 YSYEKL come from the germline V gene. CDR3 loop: CASSPQTGAGELFF. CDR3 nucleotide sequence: TGCGCCAGCAGCCCCCAGACAGGGGCCGGGGAGCTGTTTTTT.

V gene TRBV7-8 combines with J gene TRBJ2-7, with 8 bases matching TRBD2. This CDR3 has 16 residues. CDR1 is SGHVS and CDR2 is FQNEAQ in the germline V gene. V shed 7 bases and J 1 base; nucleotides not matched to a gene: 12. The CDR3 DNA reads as TGTGCCAGCACCACCTATCCCGGGACTAGTTCCTACGAGCAGTACTTC. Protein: CASTTYPGTSSYEQYF.

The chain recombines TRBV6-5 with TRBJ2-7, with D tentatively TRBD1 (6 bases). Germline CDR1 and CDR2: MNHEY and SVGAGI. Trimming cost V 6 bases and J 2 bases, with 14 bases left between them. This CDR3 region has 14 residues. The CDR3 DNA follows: TGTGCCAGCAGCAGGACACAGGGCGCCTACGAGCAGTACTTC. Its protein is CASSRTQGAYEQYF.

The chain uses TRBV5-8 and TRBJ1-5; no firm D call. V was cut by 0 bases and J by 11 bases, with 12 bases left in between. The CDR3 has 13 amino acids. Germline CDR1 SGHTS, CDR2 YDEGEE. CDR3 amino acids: CASSLGHMETQHF. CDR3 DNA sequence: TGTGCCAGCAGCTTGGGGCATATGGAGACCCAGCATTTT.

The CDR3 reads CASRTGGYEQYF. The CDR3 DNA follows: TGTGCCAGCCGTACAGGGGGCTACGAGCAGTACTTC. V and J are TRBV2 and TRBJ2-7, with TRBD1 matching over 8 bases. This CDR3 has 12 amino acids. The V gene's germline CDR1 is SNHLY and CDR2 FYNNEI. With 8 bases clipped from V and 3 bases from J, the junction kept 3 bases outside the gene matches.

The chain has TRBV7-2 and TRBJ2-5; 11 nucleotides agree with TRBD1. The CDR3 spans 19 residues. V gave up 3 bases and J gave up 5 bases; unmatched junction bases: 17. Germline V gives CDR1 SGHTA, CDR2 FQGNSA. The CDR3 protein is CASSFGLLAGTGGTETQYF. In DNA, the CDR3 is TGTGCCAGCAGCTTTGGTTTATTAGCCGGGACAGGGGGTACGGAGACCCAGTACTTC.

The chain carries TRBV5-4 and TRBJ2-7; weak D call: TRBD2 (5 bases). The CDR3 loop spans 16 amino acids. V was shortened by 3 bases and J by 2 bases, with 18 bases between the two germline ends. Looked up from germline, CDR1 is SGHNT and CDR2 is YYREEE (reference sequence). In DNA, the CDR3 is TGTGCCAGCAGCTCCTTGGCGGGCAGGCCCGCCTACGAGCAGTACTTC. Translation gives CASSSLAGRPAYEQYF.

CDR3: CASSSQTGANVLTF. The DNA for the CDR3 is TGTGCCAGCAGTTCACAAACCGGGGCCAACGTCCTGACTTTC. The rearrangement uses TRBV7-6 and TRBJ2-6; D remains ambiguous. CDR1 SGHVS and CDR2 FNYEAQ come from the germline V gene. The CDR3 length is 14 residues. V was shortened by 6 bases and J by 4 bases, with 10 bases between the two germline ends.

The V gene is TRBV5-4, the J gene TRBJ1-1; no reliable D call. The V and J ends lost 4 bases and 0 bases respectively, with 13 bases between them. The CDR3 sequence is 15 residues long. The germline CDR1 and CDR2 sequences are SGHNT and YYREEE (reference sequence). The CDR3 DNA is TGTGCCAGCAGCCGAAAACCCGGAGTGAACACTGAAGCTTTCTTT. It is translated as CASSRKPGVNTEAFF.

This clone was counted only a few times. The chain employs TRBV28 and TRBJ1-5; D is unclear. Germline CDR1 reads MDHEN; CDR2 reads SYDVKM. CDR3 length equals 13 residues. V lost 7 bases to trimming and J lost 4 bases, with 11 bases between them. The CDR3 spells CASTSPVNQPQHF. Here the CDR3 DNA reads TGTGCCAGCACCTCACCGGTGAATCAGCCCCAGCATTTT. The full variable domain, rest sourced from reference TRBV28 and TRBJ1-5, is DVKVTQSSRYLVKRTGEKVFLECVQDMDHENMFWYRQDPGLGLRLIYFSYDVKMKEKGDIPEGYSVSREKKERFSLILESASTNQTSMYLCASTSPVNQPQHFGDGTRLSIL.

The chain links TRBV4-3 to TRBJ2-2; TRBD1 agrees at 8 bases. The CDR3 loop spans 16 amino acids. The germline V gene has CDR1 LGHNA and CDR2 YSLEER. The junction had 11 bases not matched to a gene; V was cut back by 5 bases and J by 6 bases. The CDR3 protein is CASSRRRTGISGELFF. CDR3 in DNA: TGCGCCAGCAGCAGGAGAAGGACAGGGATATCCGGGGAGCTGTTTTTT.

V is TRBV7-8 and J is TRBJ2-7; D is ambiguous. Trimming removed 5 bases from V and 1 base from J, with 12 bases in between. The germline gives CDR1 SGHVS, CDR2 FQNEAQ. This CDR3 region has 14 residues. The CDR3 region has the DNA TGTGCCAGCAGCCTCATGGCAGGTTCCTACGAGCAGTACTTC. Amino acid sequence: CASSLMAGSYEQYF.

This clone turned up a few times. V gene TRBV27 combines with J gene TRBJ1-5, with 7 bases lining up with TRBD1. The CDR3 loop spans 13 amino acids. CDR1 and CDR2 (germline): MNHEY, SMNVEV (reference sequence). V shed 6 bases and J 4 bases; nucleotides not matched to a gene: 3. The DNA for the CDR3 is TGTGCCAGCAGACTGGGACAGAATCAGCCCCAGCATTTT. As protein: CASRLGQNQPQHF.